A single sample is the source of the 13 T cell receptor beta chains below, sequenced in a study of T cell responses to AZD1222 COVID-19 vaccine. Clones were sequenced by immunoSEQ multiplex PCR, and TCRdb holds only the in-frame ones, with some missing. The table shows roughly 180,000 clones, with over 80% occurring only once. The sequenced sample was peripheral blood, obtained 28 days after the second dose of the MenACWY control vaccine. The receptors derive from an adult who received the MenACWY meningococcal vaccine as a control.

The chain links TRBV5-1 to TRBJ2-7, with D possibly matching TRBD1 (5 bases). This CDR3 contains 18 residues. The V and J ends lost 0 bases and 6 bases respectively, with 25 bases between them. The germline gives CDR1 SGHRS, CDR2 YFSETQ. The DNA for the CDR3 is TGCGCCAGCAGCTTGGGCCAGGGTAGTAGTCCCTCCAGGTCCGAGCAGTACTTC. It is translated as CASSLGQGSSPSRSEQYF.

The V and J genes are TRBV6-5 and TRBJ1-2; D not resolved. CDR1 and CDR2 from the germline V gene are MNHEY and SVGAGI. The CDR3 has 14 amino acids. The ends were cut back, 7 bases at V and 7 bases at J, with 19 bases in the middle. The CDR3 reads CASTSGPGTPGYTF. For the CDR3, the DNA is TGTGCCAGCACCTCCGGCCCGGGCACCCCTGGCTACACCTTC.

The chain links TRBV4-3 to TRBJ1-3; D unclear. The germline V and J ends were trimmed by 0 bases and 0 bases, with 9 bases remaining between them. This CDR3 has 16 amino acids. Germline lookup yields CDR1 LGHNA and CDR2 YSLEER. This CDR3 is CASSQDDMYSGNTIYF. The CDR3 DNA reads as TGCGCCAGCAGCCAAGACGACATGTACTCTGGAAACACCATATATTTT.

The chain is built from TRBV5-6 and TRBJ2-7, with D possibly being TRBD2 (6 bases). The CDR3 has 14 amino acids. Germline CDR1 is SGHDT and CDR2 is YYEEEE. Trimming took off 2 bases at V and 1 base at J, with 10 bases between the two ends. The CDR3 loop reads CASSFPEGSYEQYF. Written as DNA, the CDR3 is TGTGCCAGCAGCTTCCCGGAGGGTTCCTACGAGCAGTACTTC.

The chain is built from TRBV5-1 and TRBJ2-5; D remains unclear. Trimming pared 0 bases from V and 3 bases from J, leaving 6 bases between. The germline gives CDR1 SGHRS, CDR2 YFSETQ. The CDR3 length is 13 residues. CDR3 in amino acids: CASSLGPKETQYF. The CDR3 bases are TGCGCCAGCAGCTTGGGCCCCAAAGAGACCCAGTACTTC.

The chain is built from TRBV5-4 and TRBJ2-2, with 7 nucleotides matching TRBD1. The V gene's germline CDR1 is SGHNT and CDR2 YYREEE (reference sequence). J was trimmed by 2 bases and V by 4 bases; bases with no gene match: 11. CDR3 length: 17 amino acids. The CDR3 here is CASSGGGTVLNTGELFF. DNA of the CDR3: TGTGCCAGCAGCGGGGGTGGGACAGTGCTAAACACCGGGGAGCTGTTTTTT.

The J gene is TRBJ1-2, the V gene TRBV7-9; TRBD1 is a possible D gene (5 bases). Germline CDR1 reads SEHNR; CDR2 reads FQNEAQ (reference sequence). V was cut by 6 bases and J by 8 bases, with 16 bases left in between. This CDR3 comprises 13 residues. CDR3 in DNA: TGTGCCAGCAGGCTTAGATCAGGGTCCGGCTACACCTTC. Residues: CASRLRSGSGYTF.

This chain links TRBV4-2 with TRBJ2-2, with a possible D match to TRBD2 (7 bases). CDR3 length equals 16 residues. Germline V gives CDR1 LGHNA, CDR2 YNFKEQ. The V and J ends lost 0 bases and 7 bases respectively, with 15 bases between them. CDR3 bases: TGTGCCAGCAGCCAAGAATTGGGGGGGCGGTACGGGGAGCTGTTTTTT. Amino acids: CASSQELGGRYGELFF.

The chain joins TRBV30 to TRBJ1-1; D is unclear. V was trimmed by 1 base and J by 5 bases, leaving 11 bases between them. CDR1 is GTSNPN, CDR2 SVGIG, per germline (reference sequence). The CDR3 covers 13 residues. The CDR3 region has the DNA TGTGCCTGGAGTGCAATCAGTTGGACTGAAGCTTTCTTT. Protein sequence: CAWSAISWTEAFF.

CDR3 nucleotide sequence: TGTGCCATCAGTGGAGCCCCGGGACAGGGGGCTAGGGATGAAAAACTGTTTTTT. Translating gives CAISGAPGQGARDEKLFF. V gene TRBV10-3 combines with J gene TRBJ1-4, with 12 bases lining up with TRBD1. V lost 4 bases, J lost 6 bases, and 12 bases stayed unmatched. The CDR3 runs to 18 residues. Per germline, CDR1 ENHRY and CDR2 SYGVKD.

The gene calls are TRBV6-6 and TRBJ2-7; 7 bases map to TRBD2. V lost 7 bases to trimming and J lost 3 bases; unmatched junction nucleotides: 6. Germline-derived CDR1 and CDR2 are MNHNY and SVGAGI (reference sequence). The CDR3 is made up of 13 amino acids. CDR3 protein: CASMRGTHYEQYF. In DNA form, the CDR3 reads TGTGCCAGCATGCGGGGGACGCACTACGAGCAGTACTTC.

This clone was counted a single time. The J gene is TRBJ2-1, the V gene TRBV3-1 (or the pseudogene TRBV3-2); D is undetermined. The CDR3 runs 13 residues. The ends were cut back, 4 bases at V and 9 bases at J, with 13 bases in the middle. Germline assignment: CDR1 LGHDT and CDR2 YNNKEL (reference sequence). The CDR3 region is CASSRTGVAEQFF. CDR3 in DNA: TGTGCCAGCAGCCGCACGGGTGTGGCTGAGCAGTTCTTC.

This CDR3 reads CASSSLAGEQFF. DNA of the CDR3: TGTGCCAGCAGCTCCCTAGCTGGTGAGCAGTTCTTC. The chain employs TRBV7-2 and TRBJ2-1; possibly TRBD2 for D (5 bases). The CDR3 length is 12 residues. V was shortened by 4 bases and J by 9 bases, with 10 bases between the two germline ends. Germline assignment: CDR1 SGHTA and CDR2 FQGNSA.